This TCR beta chain came from a study of T cell repertoires and HLA-DP antigens. Worth noting for this clone: What it recognizes is unknown.

Produced via immunoSEQ multiplex PCR; TCRdb's table is partial and in-frame only. Seen here are over 60,000 clones, around four fifths observed once, and the top ten hold about 1.4%. From germline, CDR1 is SGHTA and CDR2 FQGNSA. The CDR3 is made up of 15 amino acids. J was trimmed by 8 bases and V by 5 bases; bases with no gene match: 7. The sequencing sample was made of CD4+ T cells from PBMCs. The J gene is TRBJ2-1, the V gene TRBV7-2; 12 positions agree with TRBD1. This sequence originates from a man aged 55 to 69 in good health and CMV-seronegative. CDR3 in DNA: TGTGCCAGCAGCCCCATGGGACAGGGGGCTCATGAGCAGTTCTTC. Its protein product is CASSPMGQGAHEQFF.